Following are 4 T cell receptor beta chains from one sample sequenced in a study of T cell responses to AZD1222 COVID-19 vaccine. Profiled with immunoSEQ multiplex PCR; TCRdb holds only in-frame clones, not every one. Of around 200,000 clones in the sample, under 95% are singletons; the top ten hold 1.5% to 2%. Sequencing was performed on peripheral blood, taken 28 days after the second AZD1222 dose. The receptor set was obtained from an adult who received the AZD1222 COVID-19 vaccine.

Worth noting for this clone: A read error may produce the germline difference seen at one junction end. V and J are TRBV6-1 and TRBJ2-1; tentative D call: TRBD2 (5 bases). The length of the CDR3 is 15 residues. Germline V gene lookup returns CDR1 MNHNS and CDR2 SASEGT. CDR3: CASSEAVLTYNEQFF. In DNA form, the CDR3 reads TGTGCCAGCAGCGAAGCGGTATTAACCTACAATGAGCAGTTCTTC.

J is TRBJ1-1 and V is TRBV9, with D possibly TRBD1 on 6 matching bases. The CDR3 is made up of 14 amino acids. Trimming shortened V by 0 bases and J by 4 bases, and 10 bases separated the two germline ends. Germline V gives CDR1 SGDLS, CDR2 YYNGEE. This chain's CDR3 is CASSVVGGATEAFF. In DNA, the CDR3 is TGTGCCAGCAGCGTAGTTGGGGGGGCCACTGAAGCTTTCTTT.

The V and J genes are TRBV11-2 and TRBJ2-7, with 8 bases fitting TRBD2. CDR1 is SGHAT, CDR2 FQNNGV, per germline. Trimming cost V 1 base and J 2 bases; bases outside gene matches: 1. The CDR3 sequence is 14 residues long. DNA for the CDR3: TGTGCCAGCAGCTTAGTCGGGAGGGCCTACGAGCAGTACTTC. Translating it yields CASSLVGRAYEQYF.

The V and J genes are TRBV28 and TRBJ1-1, with 7 bases matching TRBD1. CDR3 length: 15 amino acids. J lost 3 bases, V lost 10 bases, and 14 bases had no gene match. Germline values: CDR1 MDHEN, CDR2 SYDVKM. The CDR3 nucleotides read TGTGCCACCATTGTCGTGAAGGGGGCCGACACTGAAGCTTTCTTT. Amino acids: CATIVVKGADTEAFF.